The entry below describes one T cell receptor beta chain. Its antigen is not known. The data originate from a study of T cells after yellow fever vaccination. Unmatched junction bases numbered 4, after V lost 4 bases and J lost 4 bases. In germline, CDR1 is SNHLY, CDR2 FYNNEI. This CDR3 is 14 amino acids long. Study observations and caveats: Though it reached lower strength, the secondary response hit its peak faster, day 5 versus 15.

TCR cDNA, made by 5'RACE template switching, carried an added universal primer site and UMIs. TCRdb recomputed calls from the 5' RACE reads with MiXCR, one row per CDR3 protein. The table lists 400,000 to 450,000 distinct CDR3 sequences, approximately 18% of them singletons, with about a sixth in the top ten. The rearrangement joins TRBV2 to TRBJ2-7; TRBD1 agrees at 10 bases. The sequence came from a young man who received the YFV17D yellow fever vaccine. The sequencing used PBMCs, collected before the yellow fever booster vaccination. DNA for the CDR3: TGTGCCAGCAGTGGACAGGGGGCCGATTACGAGCAGTACTTC. Translation gives CASSGQGADYEQYF.